These T cell receptor beta chains were read from a single sample in a study of CD8 T cells in ankylosing spondylitis. TCRdb reprocessed the 5' RACE reads via MiXCR and lists one record per CDR3 protein. The sample lists over 700,000 distinct CDR3 sequences; about 20% were seen once. Sequencing input: blood, either unsorted or a sorted T cell fraction (not recorded which). These receptors were collected from a male donor with ankylosing spondylitis. Both conserved end residues are part of each CDR3. Each record gives: J gene, D gene, clone size, V gene, CDR3 protein, CDR3 DNA. The D gene is left open where the match is weak. Only some rows state a clone size, as once, few, many or a class for expanded clones.

J: TRBJ1-2; D: NA; size: few; V: TRBV5-1; CDR3: CASSPRTPGGPYYGYTF; DNA: TGCGCCAGCAGCCCGAGGACGCCCGGCGGACCATACTATGGCTACACCTTC
J: TRBJ2-3; D: NA; size: NA; V: TRBV5-5; CDR3: CASSLDYYPQRSTDTQYF; DNA: TGTGCCAGCAGCTTGGACTATTATCCACAGCGCAGCACAGATACGCAGTATTTT
J: TRBJ2-7; D: NA; size: NA; V: TRBV28; CDR3: CASSLGLKFYEQYF; DNA: TGTGCCAGCAGTTTAGGGTTGAAATTCTACGAGCAGTACTTC
J: TRBJ2-7; D: NA; size: few; V: TRBV5-5; CDR3: CASSLGPGKYEQYF; DNA: TGTGCCAGCAGCTTGGGCCCGGGAAAATACGAGCAGTACTTC
J: TRBJ2-1; D: TRBD2; size: NA; V: TRBV5-4; CDR3: CASRSGLAGLNEQFF; DNA: TGTGCCAGCAGATCAGGACTAGCGGGGCTCAATGAGCAGTTCTTC
J: TRBJ1-1; D: NA; size: NA; V: TRBV20-1; CDR3: CSALAGVMNTEAFF; DNA: TGCAGTGCCCTGGCAGGGGTAATGAACACTGAAGCTTTCTTT
J: TRBJ2-3; D: NA; size: NA; V: TRBV24-1; CDR3: CATSDPTASSTDTQYF; DNA: TGTGCCACCAGTGACCCGACAGCCTCTAGCACAGATACGCAGTATTTT
J: TRBJ2-1; D: TRBD1; size: few; V: TRBV6-1; CDR3: CASSSAGTGSYNEQFF; DNA: TGTGCCAGCAGCAGCGCCGGGACAGGTTCCTACAATGAGCAGTTCTTC
J: TRBJ1-2; D: NA; size: few; V: TRBV6-4; CDR3: CASSDSPGVFAGYTF; DNA: TGTGCCAGCAGTGACTCGCCAGGGGTTTTTGCTGGCTACACCTTC
J: TRBJ2-3; D: TRBD1; size: once; V: TRBV7-8; CDR3: CASSFTGDPDTQYF; DNA: TGTGCCAGCAGCTTTACAGGGGATCCCGATACGCAGTATTTT
J: TRBJ1-1; D: NA; size: NA; V: TRBV28; CDR3: CASSPQAVRVNTEAFF; DNA: TGTGCCAGCAGTCCCCAGGCCGTACGAGTTAACACTGAAGCTTTCTTT
J: TRBJ1-1; D: NA; size: NA; V: TRBV20-1; CDR3: CSAATLQENTEAFF; DNA: TGCAGTGCTGCGACCTTGCAGGAGAACACTGAAGCTTTCTTT
J: TRBJ1-1; D: NA; size: NA; V: TRBV20-1; CDR3: CSSFGPATEAFF; DNA: TGCAGCTCATTCGGGCCCGCCACTGAAGCTTTCTTT
J: TRBJ1-4; D: NA; size: NA; V: TRBV20-1; CDR3: CSARVSEKLFF; DNA: TGCAGTGCTAGAGTGTCTGAAAAACTGTTTTTT
J: TRBJ1-1; D: TRBD1; size: few; V: TRBV5-1; CDR3: CASRNTGTENTEAFF; DNA: TGCGCCAGCAGGAACACCGGGACAGAGAACACTGAAGCTTTCTTT
J: TRBJ2-7; D: NA; size: few; V: TRBV27; CDR3: CASSFIYGSYEQYF; DNA: TGTGCCAGCAGTTTTATTTACGGATCCTACGAGCAGTACTTC
J: TRBJ2-3; D: TRBD1; size: few; V: TRBV7-9; CDR3: CASSLSGGAEADTQYF; DNA: TGTGCCAGCAGCTTATCAGGGGGCGCCGAAGCAGATACGCAGTATTTT
J: TRBJ1-1; D: NA; size: few; V: TRBV21-1; CDR3: CASSYQGSNTEAFF; DNA: TGTGCCAGCAGCTACCAGGGGAGTAACACTGAAGCTTTCTTT
J: TRBJ1-2; D: TRBD1; size: NA; V: TRBV5-1; CDR3: CASSQQGQGTSGYTF; DNA: TGCGCCAGCAGCCAGCAAGGACAGGGGACAAGCGGCTACACCTTC
J: TRBJ2-3; D: TRBD2; size: NA; V: TRBV20-1; CDR3: CSARDQSGRGGDTQYF; DNA: TGCAGTGCTAGAGATCAGAGCGGGAGGGGGGGAGATACGCAGTATTTT
J: TRBJ1-1; D: NA; size: few; V: TRBV11-2; CDR3: CASDSSRPNTEAFF; DNA: TGTGCCAGCGACAGTTCCAGGCCGAACACTGAAGCTTTCTTT
J: TRBJ2-2; D: NA; size: NA; V: TRBV11-1; CDR3: CASSLELTEGAITGELFF; DNA: TGTGCCAGCAGTTTAGAATTAACGGAGGGGGCGATCACCGGGGAGCTGTTTTTT
J: TRBJ1-1; D: NA; size: few; V: TRBV20-1; CDR3: CSDQRAGHTEAFF; DNA: TGCAGTGACCAGCGGGCAGGCCACACTGAAGCTTTCTTT
J: TRBJ2-7; D: TRBD2; size: few; V: TRBV30; CDR3: CACETSGAYEQYF; DNA: TGTGCCTGCGAGACTAGCGGAGCTTACGAGCAGTACTTC
J: TRBJ2-7; D: NA; size: NA; V: TRBV10-3; CDR3: CAISEVPPEQYF; DNA: TGTGCCATCAGTGAAGTTCCCCCCGAGCAGTACTTC
J: TRBJ1-6; D: TRBD1; size: NA; V: TRBV2; CDR3: CASRRDRDFSPLHF; DNA: TGTGCCAGCAGGAGGGACAGGGATTTTTCACCCCTCCACTTT
J: TRBJ2-7; D: TRBD2; size: NA; V: TRBV28; CDR3: CASSLFQRGIGEQYF; DNA: TGTGCCAGCAGTTTATTTCAGCGGGGGATCGGCGAGCAGTACTTC
J: TRBJ2-3; D: NA; size: NA; V: TRBV24-1; CDR3: CATSDARVPTDTQYF; DNA: TGTGCCACCAGTGATGCCAGGGTCCCCACAGATACGCAGTATTTT
J: TRBJ2-7; D: TRBD2; size: NA; V: TRBV4-1; CDR3: CASSQGTSGDVSYEQYF; DNA: TGCGCCAGCAGCCAAGGGACTAGCGGAGACGTCTCCTACGAGCAGTACTTC
J: TRBJ2-3; D: TRBD2; size: few; V: TRBV20-1; CDR3: CSEKAGFQDTQYF; DNA: TGCAGTGAAAAAGCGGGATTCCAAGATACGCAGTATTTT
J: TRBJ1-2; D: NA; size: few; V: TRBV7-9; CDR3: CASSQGMNYGYTF; DNA: TGTGCCAGCAGTCAGGGGATGAACTATGGCTACACCTTC
J: TRBJ2-7; D: NA; size: few; V: TRBV4-2; CDR3: CASSQDPGKSRRLGYEQYF; DNA: TGTGCCAGCAGCCAAGATCCCGGGAAGAGCAGGAGACTTGGCTACGAGCAGTACTTC
J: TRBJ2-1; D: TRBD1; size: few; V: TRBV9; CDR3: CASSGRDRDFYEQFF; DNA: TGTGCCAGCAGCGGCCGGGACAGGGATTTCTATGAGCAGTTCTTC
J: TRBJ2-2; D: NA; size: once; V: TRBV12-3/TRBV12-4; CDR3: CTSSLMGTYYLNTGELFF; DNA: TGTACCAGCAGTTTAATGGGGACCTATTATCTGAACACCGGGGAGCTGTTTTTT
J: TRBJ2-7; D: TRBD1; size: many; V: TRBV20-1; CDR3: CSANTDRDDEQYF; DNA: TGCAGTGCTAACACCGACAGGGACGACGAGCAGTACTTC
J: TRBJ2-1; D: NA; size: many; V: TRBV6-5; CDR3: CASRYDPGEANEQFF; DNA: TGTGCCAGCAGATACGACCCAGGGGAGGCCAATGAGCAGTTCTTC
J: TRBJ2-2; D: NA; size: few; V: TRBV7-8; CDR3: CASSLEITGELFF; DNA: TGTGCCAGCAGCTTAGAGATCACCGGGGAGCTGTTTTTT
J: TRBJ2-1; D: TRBD2; size: few; V: TRBV2; CDR3: CASSQSGSNEQFF; DNA: TGTGCCAGCAGTCAGAGCGGGAGTAATGAGCAGTTCTTC
J: TRBJ2-3; D: NA; size: many; V: TRBV29-1; CDR3: CSVEGGLAYTDTQYF; DNA: TGCAGCGTTGAAGGGGGGCTAGCATATACGGATACGCAGTATTTT
J: TRBJ1-2; D: NA; size: few; V: TRBV7-9; CDR3: CASSPPGREVYGYTF; DNA: TGTGCCAGCAGCCCTCCCGGCAGGGAAGTCTATGGCTACACCTTC
J: TRBJ2-7; D: NA; size: NA; V: TRBV4-1; CDR3: CASSPSPRSYEQYF; DNA: TGCGCCAGCAGCCCATCCCCGCGCTCCTACGAGCAGTACTTC
J: TRBJ1-6; D: NA; size: NA; V: TRBV7-2; CDR3: CASSLEGGYSPLHF; DNA: TGTGCCAGCAGCTTAGAGGGGGGCTATTCACCCCTCCACTTT
J: TRBJ2-7; D: TRBD1; size: NA; V: TRBV18; CDR3: CASSPRTGVSYEQYF; DNA: TGTGCCAGCTCACCGCGGACAGGGGTTTCCTACGAGCAGTACTTC
J: TRBJ2-7; D: NA; size: few; V: TRBV6-2/TRBV6-3; CDR3: CASSPPLGTGSYEQYF; DNA: TGTGCCAGCAGCCCGCCACTGGGGACGGGGTCCTACGAGCAGTACTTC
J: TRBJ2-5; D: TRBD2; size: NA; V: TRBV9; CDR3: CASSVGASGPGGETQYF; DNA: TGTGCCAGCAGCGTAGGGGCTAGCGGTCCCGGGGGAGAGACCCAGTACTTC